This T cell receptor (beta chain) was captured by sequencing in a study of cytomegalovirus exposure and HLA in healthy donors. Whole-study findings and limits: A missense DCLRE1C variant was associated with V- and J-gene trimming of TCR beta chains in a later analysis, and an independent cohort replicated the association. There were some public TCRs occurring in many donors, but most TCR sequences were rare.

In the PCR, 60 Vbeta and 13 Jbeta primers were used. Method: immunoSEQ multiplex PCR; TCRdb's copy keeps in-frame clones and lacks some. The sample includes 150,000 to 200,000 clones, about three quarters of them seen just once. Germline V gives CDR1 SGHKS, CDR2 YYEKEE (reference sequence). V was pared by 6 bases and J by 4 bases, with 16 bases between. The CDR3 extends over 14 amino acids. Turning to this clone: What it recognizes is unknown.

The TCR comes from a woman aged 45 to 65 in good health and CMV-seropositive. The chain carries TRBV5-5 and TRBJ1-1; D gene unclear. The sequenced sample was PBMCs. The CDR3 sequence is CASIEAAWSTEAFF. The CDR3 bases are TGTGCCAGCATAGAGGCAGCTTGGTCCACTGAAGCTTTCTTT.